The 14 T cell receptor beta chains given below trace back to one sample, sequenced in a study of blood T cell repertoires in COVID-19. Profiling relied on immunoSEQ multiplex PCR, and the TCRdb table lists in-frame clones only, not all of them. The profile shows roughly 300,000 clones, 83% of them singletons. Sequenced sample: peripheral blood. These receptors were collected from a woman aged 45-59 years who had recovered from COVID-19.

This chain joins TRBV19 and TRBJ2-1, with TRBD2 matching over 8 bases. J lost 4 bases, V lost 6 bases, and 11 bases had no gene match. Germline CDR1 LNHDA, CDR2 SQIVND (reference sequence). The CDR3 is made up of 16 amino acids. This CDR3 is CASREPGTSGYNEQFF. CDR3 sequence (DNA): TGTGCCAGTAGGGAGCCCGGGACTAGTGGGTACAATGAGCAGTTCTTC. The full variable domain, its missing parts supplied by reference TRBV19 and TRBJ2-1, is DGGITQSPKYLFRKEGQNVTLSCEQNLNHDAMYWYRQDPGQGLRLIYYSQIVNDFQKGDIAEGYSVSREKKESFPLTVTSAQKNPTAFYLCASREPGTSGYNEQFFGPGTRLTVL.

V and J are TRBV29-1 and TRBJ1-1; TRBD1 might be the D (5 bases). The germline gives CDR1 SQVTM, CDR2 ANQGSEA. CDR3 length: 12 amino acids. Deletions cut 3 bases from V and 7 bases from J, with 12 bases between. The CDR3 DNA follows: TGCAGCGTTGACACTCCAACAGGTGAAGCTTTCTTT. It translates to CSVDTPTGEAFF.

This clone was observed once. This chain uses TRBV2 with TRBJ2-7, with 9 bases that match TRBD2. In germline, CDR1 is SNHLY, CDR2 FYNNEI. This CDR3 region has 15 residues. J lost 4 bases, V lost 3 bases, and 7 bases had no gene match. In DNA form, the CDR3 reads TGTGCCAGCAGTGACCCGACTAGCGGCAAATACGAGCAGTACTTC. It encodes CASSDPTSGKYEQYF.

This chain uses TRBV7-8 with TRBJ2-1; 13 bases agree with TRBD2. The germline CDR1 and CDR2 sequences are SGHVS and FQNEAQ. The CDR3 consists of 18 residues. The junction had 14 bases not matched to a gene; V was cut back by 5 bases and J by 7 bases. The CDR3 reads CASSHWTSGRGAGNEQFF. The CDR3 DNA follows: TGTGCCAGCAGCCACTGGACTAGCGGGAGAGGGGCGGGGAATGAGCAGTTCTTC.

The genes are TRBV4-1 and TRBJ2-2; D may be TRBD2 (6 bases). In germline, CDR1 is MGHRA, CDR2 YSYEKL. The CDR3 has 17 residues. V was pared by 4 bases and J by 1 base, with 16 bases between. CDR3 loop: CASSPFSRDWNTGELFF. In DNA, the CDR3 is TGCGCCAGCAGCCCATTCTCGAGGGACTGGAACACCGGGGAGCTGTTTTTT.

The chain links TRBV19 to TRBJ1-2; a possible D gene is TRBD1 (5 bases). From germline, CDR1 is LNHDA and CDR2 SQIVND (reference sequence). CDR3 length equals 13 residues. V gave up 0 bases and J gave up 8 bases, with 10 bases separating them. The CDR3 bases are TGTGCCAGTAGTATAGATGAGCAGGGAGGCTACACCTTC. Translating gives CASSIDEQGGYTF.

This clone appeared a single time. The CDR3 DNA follows: TGTGCCAGCAGTGAATATATTCAGGGCTCTGGGGCCAACGTCCTGACTTTC. Its translation: CASSEYIQGSGANVLTF. J is TRBJ2-6 and V is TRBV25-1, with D possibly matching TRBD1 (5 bases). Trimming pared 0 bases from V and 0 bases from J, leaving 9 bases between. CDR1 and CDR2 from the germline V gene are MGHDK and SYGVNS. This CDR3 spans 17 amino acids.

At least ten counts were recorded for this clone. The V and J genes are TRBV6-2 or TRBV6-3 and TRBJ1-5, with D possibly being TRBD1 (6 bases). The germline gives CDR1 MNHEY, CDR2 SVGEGT. The CDR3 runs to 17 residues. With 4 bases removed from V and 7 bases from J, the gap between germline ends came to 23 bases. CDR3 amino acids: CASSSSLFDQGIQPQHF. The CDR3 bases are TGTGCCAGCAGTTCTTCCCTTTTCGATCAGGGGATACAGCCCCAGCATTTT.

The chain joins TRBV10-3 to TRBJ2-7, with 16 bases identical to TRBD2. CDR3 length equals 17 residues. J gave up 1 base and V 11 bases, and 11 bases lay outside the gene matches. Germline CDR1 is ENHRY and CDR2 is SYGVKD. The chain's CDR3 is CAASPGLAGGSSYEQYF. CDR3 coding DNA: TGTGCCGCATCGCCGGGACTAGCGGGAGGGTCATCCTACGAGCAGTACTTC.

V usage is TRBV5-1 and J usage is TRBJ2-7; D is perhaps TRBD2 (6 bases). Germline values: CDR1 SGHRS, CDR2 YFSETQ. Trimming cost V 3 bases and J 3 bases, with 10 bases left between them. This CDR3 region has 13 residues. Here the CDR3 reads CASSWGLLYEQYF. The CDR3, as DNA: TGCGCCAGCAGCTGGGGACTTCTCTACGAGCAGTACTTC.

V and J are TRBV18 and TRBJ2-5; TRBD2 agrees at 11 bases. Germline CDR1 KGHSH, CDR2 LQKENI. Trimming took 5 bases from V and 5 from J; bases not matched to a gene: 10. The CDR3 consists of 16 residues. This CDR3 reads CASSTSTSGGSETQYF. The CDR3 region has the DNA TGTGCCAGCTCAACTTCTACTAGCGGGGGCTCGGAGACCCAGTACTTC.

CDR3 sequence: CASRSLLRGPGPQHF. For the CDR3, the DNA is TGTGCCAGTAGGAGTCTCCTTAGGGGCCCAGGGCCCCAGCATTTT. The V gene is TRBV19, the J gene TRBJ1-5; a possible D gene is TRBD1 (5 bases). CDR3 length: 15 amino acids. Germline CDR1 is LNHDA and CDR2 is SQIVND (reference sequence). V lost 6 bases and J lost 9, with 21 bases in between.

The rearrangement joins TRBV2 to TRBJ1-2, with TRBD1 matching over 8 bases. In germline, CDR1 is SNHLY, CDR2 FYNNEI. The V segment lost 6 bases and the J segment 5 bases; nucleotides outside the gene matches: 5. This CDR3 contains 13 residues. CDR3 region: CASRPGQEYGYTF. The DNA for the CDR3 is TGTGCCAGCAGGCCGGGACAGGAGTATGGCTACACCTTC.

V and J are TRBV6-1 and TRBJ1-3, with a tentative D call TRBD1 (6 bases). Germline loops: CDR1 MNHNS, CDR2 SASEGT. Trimming cost V 4 bases and J 1 base, with 14 bases left between them. The CDR3 loop spans 16 amino acids. The CDR3 here is CASSVQGQTSGNTIYF. Here the CDR3 DNA reads TGTGCCAGCAGTGTTCAGGGACAAACTTCTGGAAACACCATATATTTT.